The TCR beta chain under discussion was sequenced for a study of OX40 agonist ivuxolimab in advanced cancers. In the study overall: Six ivuxolimab dose levels, 0.01 to 10 mg/kg, were given intravenously every 2 weeks. Males comprised 70% to 85% of the group, whose mean age was 60 years (range 23 to 79). General study results and limits: At 0.1-3.0 mg/kg, partial responders had clonal expansion among the lowest observed. Antigen specificity was not determined for the expanded peripheral T cells.

For this clone: Its specificity is unknown.

Sequencing used immunoSEQ multiplex PCR; TCRdb keeps in-frame clones, though not all of them. There are 30,000 to 40,000 clones in the sample; roughly 90% occur only once, and 35% to 45% lies in the top ten. The sample here was CD4+ or CD8+ T cells sorted from blood, taken in a trial of the OX40 agonist ivuxolimab. The TCR originated in an adult with an advanced solid tumor such as melanoma, head and neck, liver or kidney cancer.

CDR3 coding DNA: TGTGCCAGCAGCTTAGCAGGAGGGAATCAGCCCCAGCATTTT. It yields the protein CASSLAGGNQPQHF. The chain carries TRBV7-6 and TRBJ1-5; the D is unclear. V was trimmed by 0 bases and J by 4 bases, leaving 7 bases between them. From germline, CDR1 is SGHVS and CDR2 FNYEAQ. CDR3 length: 14 amino acids.